These 20 T cell receptor beta chains were sequenced from one sample in a study of coeliac disease. Assay used: immunoSEQ multiplex PCR; TCRdb lists only in-frame clones, some missing. The sample lists about 4,800 clones, roughly 74% occurring once. Sequenced input: lamina propria lymphocytes from the gut. These receptors were collected from a woman under 30 with active celiac disease.

The chain uses TRBV5-4 and TRBJ1-1, with 9 bases that match TRBD1. CDR1 SGHNT and CDR2 YYREEE come from the germline V gene (reference sequence). Trimming at V came to 5 bases and at J to 4 bases, leaving 9 bases not matched to a gene. There are 15 residues in the CDR3. The chain's CDR3 is CASRAFTGGSTEAFF. CDR3 DNA: TGTGCCAGCAGAGCCTTTACAGGGGGCAGCACTGAAGCTTTCTTT.

The gene calls are TRBV6-1 and TRBJ1-2; 10 nucleotides line up with TRBD1. CDR1 and CDR2 from the germline V gene are MNHNS and SASEGT. The J segment lost 3 bases and the V segment lost 0 bases, leaving 1 base of the junction unmatched. The length of the CDR3 is 15 residues. The CDR3 DNA reads as TGTGCCAGCAGTGAAGCGGACAGGGGGGACTATGGCTACACCTTC. Protein product: CASSEADRGDYGYTF.

The chain couples TRBV4-3 to TRBJ2-5; 9 bases fit TRBD1. In germline, CDR1 is LGHNA, CDR2 YSLEER. With 4 bases clipped from V and 5 bases from J, the junction kept 2 bases outside the gene matches. The CDR3 is made up of 13 amino acids. CDR3 sequence reads: CASSRGTGETQYF. CDR3 DNA sequence: TGCGCCAGCAGCCGAGGGACAGGGGAGACCCAGTACTTC.

This rearrangement joins TRBV19 to TRBJ2-7, with 15 positions matching TRBD2. The CDR3 is 17 amino acids. Trimming cost V 4 bases and J 0 bases; bases outside gene matches: 4. Germline-derived CDR1 and CDR2 are LNHDA and SQIVND (reference sequence). CDR3 sequence: CASSKGLAGGFSYEQYF. The CDR3 DNA follows: TGTGCCAGTAGTAAGGGACTAGCGGGAGGATTCTCCTACGAGCAGTACTTC.

This clone was seen a handful of times. V gene TRBV2 combines with J gene TRBJ1-2; D gene uncertain. This CDR3 region has 16 residues. The V gene's germline CDR1 is SNHLY and CDR2 FYNNEI. V was clipped by 1 base and J by 4 bases, with 16 bases between them. CDR3 amino acids: CASSEDRDSGGYGYTF. The CDR3 DNA follows: TGTGCCAGCAGTGAAGACCGGGATTCAGGAGGCTATGGCTACACCTTC.

For the CDR3, the DNA is TGCGCCACCGGACAGGGAGAAGGCTGGAACACTGAAGCTTTCTTT. The encoded protein is CATGQGEGWNTEAFF. V usage is TRBV5-1 and J usage is TRBJ1-1; 8 bases line up with TRBD1. CDR3 size: 15 residues. From germline, CDR1 is SGHRS and CDR2 YFSETQ. After removal of 9 bases from V and 1 base from J, the junction contained 11 bases not matched to a gene.

The J gene is TRBJ2-2, the V gene TRBV7-3; TRBD2 matches at 11 bases. The V segment lost 5 bases and the J segment 6 bases; nucleotides outside the gene matches: 2. The CDR3 contains 14 residues. CDR1 and CDR2 (germline): SGHTA, FQGTGA. This chain's CDR3 is CASSVSGGAGELFF. The CDR3, as DNA: TGTGCCAGCAGCGTTAGCGGGGGGGCCGGGGAGCTGTTTTTT.

The chain couples TRBV5-6 to TRBJ1-5, with TRBD1 as a possible D gene (6 bases). CDR1 is SGHDT and CDR2 is YYEEEE in the germline V gene. The CDR3 consists of 13 residues. The V gene lost 1 base and the J gene lost 4 bases, with 6 bases spanning the gap. CDR3 bases: TGTGCCAGCAGCTTGACAGGGAATCAGCCCCAGCATTTT. Amino acid sequence: CASSLTGNQPQHF.

The chain carries TRBV16 and TRBJ2-7; D unclear. The CDR3 extends over 14 amino acids. Germline loops: CDR1 KGHSY, CDR2 FQNENV. V was cut by 0 bases and J by 1 base, with 7 bases left in between. The CDR3 loop is CASSQSGSSYEQYF. The CDR3 DNA follows: TGTGCCAGCAGCCAATCTGGCAGTTCCTACGAGCAGTACTTC.

The chain employs TRBV6-5 and TRBJ2-7; D is possibly TRBD1 (6 bases). Trimming cost V 7 bases and J 9 bases, with 19 bases left between them. This CDR3 has 13 amino acids. Germline assignment: CDR1 MNHEY and CDR2 SVGAGI. The CDR3 protein is CASTDGPQGGQYF. Written as DNA, the CDR3 is TGTGCCAGCACCGACGGACCTCAAGGGGGGCAGTACTTC.

V and J are TRBV11-3 and TRBJ2-3; tentatively, D is TRBD2 (5 bases). V dropped 0 bases and J dropped 1 base, with 5 bases sitting between them. The length of the CDR3 is 14 residues. Germline-derived CDR1 and CDR2 are SGHNT and YENEEA. This CDR3 reads CASSLDSGTDTQYF. CDR3 coding DNA: TGTGCCAGCAGCTTAGATAGCGGCACAGATACGCAGTATTTT.

In its sample, this clone was seen a few times. The J gene is TRBJ1-4, the V gene TRBV7-9; D remains ambiguous. V lost 3 bases and J lost 4, with 12 bases in between. Germline CDR1 and CDR2: SEHNR and FQNEAQ (reference sequence). This CDR3 spans 15 amino acids. CDR3 nucleotide sequence: TGTGCCAGCAGCTTGAGGACGGGAGATAATGAAAAACTGTTTTTT. Its protein product is CASSLRTGDNEKLFF.

In regard to this clone: Additional DNA sequences in this sample encode the identical CDR3. The J gene is TRBJ2-7, the V gene TRBV19, with 8 nucleotides matching TRBD2. From germline, CDR1 is LNHDA and CDR2 SQIVND (reference sequence). V shed 4 bases, J shed 2 bases, and the junction held 1 base outside the gene matches. The CDR3 runs 13 residues. The CDR3 bases are TGTGCCAGTAGTAAGGGACTAGCCTACGAGCAGTACTTC. Translated: CASSKGLAYEQYF.

A remark on this clone: Within the sample, other DNA sequences also encode this same CDR3. This chain connects TRBV9 to TRBJ2-5; tentatively, D is TRBD2 (7 bases). The V and J ends lost 1 base and 2 bases respectively, with 12 bases between them. Germline values: CDR1 SGDLS, CDR2 YYNGEE. The CDR3 is 15 residues long. The CDR3 sequence: CASSVSRGAQETQYF. CDR3 nucleotides: TGTGCCAGCAGCGTATCTCGGGGGGCTCAAGAGACCCAGTACTTC.

This clone occurred a few times. This chain links TRBV7-9 with TRBJ2-1; D is possibly TRBD1 (5 bases). The germline V and J ends were trimmed by 4 bases and 1 base, with 14 bases remaining between them. Germline-derived CDR1 and CDR2 are SEHNR and FQNEAQ (reference sequence). The CDR3 has 16 residues. The CDR3 spells CASSSSLDSSYNEQFF. CDR3 in DNA: TGTGCCAGCAGCTCCTCTCTCGACAGTTCCTACAATGAGCAGTTCTTC. The full variable domain, in which reference TRBV7-9 and TRBJ2-1 provide the parts outside the CDR3, is DTGVSQNPRHKITKRGQNVTFRCDPISEHNRLYWYRQTLGQGPEFLTYFQNEAQLEKSRLLSDRFSAERPKGSFSTLEIQRTEQGDSAMYLCASSSSLDSSYNEQFFGPGTRLTVL.

The chain is built from TRBV29-1 and TRBJ1-5; the match to TRBD1 covers 7 bases. The ends lost 3 bases at V and 3 bases at J; junction bases unmatched: 2. The CDR3 contains 13 residues. CDR1 and CDR2 from the germline V gene are SQVTM and ANQGSEA. The CDR3 protein is CSVDTGDNQPQHF. The CDR3 DNA reads as TGCAGCGTTGACACAGGGGACAATCAGCCCCAGCATTTT.

This CDR3 is CASSIARGLSSGSTGELFF. The CDR3, as DNA: TGTGCCAGTAGTATAGCCCGAGGTTTGTCGAGCGGGAGTACCGGGGAGCTGTTTTTT. The chain combines TRBV19 with TRBJ2-2; 8 bases match TRBD2. The CDR3 consists of 19 residues. J gave up 5 bases and V 1 base, and 15 bases lay outside the gene matches. Germline loops: CDR1 LNHDA, CDR2 SQIVND (reference sequence).

The chain recombines TRBV7-3 with TRBJ2-7; D is perhaps TRBD1 (5 bases). CDR1 and CDR2 (germline): SGHTA, FQGTGA. The CDR3 contains 14 residues. V was shortened by 2 bases and J by 2 bases, with 10 bases between the two germline ends. The DNA of the CDR3 is TGTGCCAGCAGCTTATTGTCAGGGCCCTACGAGCAGTACTTC. It translates to CASSLLSGPYEQYF.

V is TRBV2 and J is TRBJ1-2, with a possible D match to TRBD1 (6 bases). CDR1 SNHLY and CDR2 FYNNEI come from the germline V gene. CDR3 size: 12 residues. V lost 6 bases to trimming and J lost 4 bases, with 9 bases between them. CDR3 residues: CASRRDIYGYTF. DNA of the CDR3: TGTGCCAGCAGACGGGACATCTATGGCTACACCTTC. The complete variable domain, with remaining parts taken from reference TRBV2 and TRBJ1-2, reads EPEVTQTPSHQVTQMGQEVILRCVPISNHLYFYWYRQILGQKVEFLVSFYNNEISEKSEIFDDQFSVERPDGSNFTLKIRSTKLEDSAMYFCASRRDIYGYTFGSGTRLTVV.

The J gene is TRBJ2-5, the V gene TRBV7-8; 9 positions match TRBD1. The J segment lost 2 bases and the V segment lost 3 bases, leaving 13 bases of the junction unmatched. There are 18 residues in the CDR3. Germline loops: CDR1 SGHVS, CDR2 FQNEAQ. The CDR3 coding sequence is TGTGCCAGCAGCTTCCCCCTCCACAGGGACAGGGCTCAAGAGACCCAGTACTTC. Translated: CASSFPLHRDRAQETQYF.